The clone carrying this T cell receptor beta chain has at least ten counts. The data belong to a study of T cells after yellow fever vaccination. This CDR3 is built from 13 residues. CDR1 and CDR2 from the germline V gene are MNHEY and SMNVEV (reference sequence). The germline V and J ends were trimmed by 4 bases and 3 bases, with 9 bases remaining between them. TCRdb analysed the 5' RACE reads with MiXCR anew, one entry per CDR3 protein. Of roughly 96,000 distinct CDR3 sequences in the sample, approximately 8.4% were seen once. The source is a man between 18 and 29 years old who received the YFV17D yellow fever vaccine. This chain uses TRBV27 with TRBJ1-1; D is unclear. The sample was CD8+ T cells not binding an NS4B(214-222) dextramer, sorted from PBMCs, taken about 2 weeks after the first yellow fever vaccination. CDR3 DNA sequence: TGTGCCAGCAGTTCCCAAGGGTACACTGAAGCTTTCTTT. It encodes CASSSQGYTEAFF.